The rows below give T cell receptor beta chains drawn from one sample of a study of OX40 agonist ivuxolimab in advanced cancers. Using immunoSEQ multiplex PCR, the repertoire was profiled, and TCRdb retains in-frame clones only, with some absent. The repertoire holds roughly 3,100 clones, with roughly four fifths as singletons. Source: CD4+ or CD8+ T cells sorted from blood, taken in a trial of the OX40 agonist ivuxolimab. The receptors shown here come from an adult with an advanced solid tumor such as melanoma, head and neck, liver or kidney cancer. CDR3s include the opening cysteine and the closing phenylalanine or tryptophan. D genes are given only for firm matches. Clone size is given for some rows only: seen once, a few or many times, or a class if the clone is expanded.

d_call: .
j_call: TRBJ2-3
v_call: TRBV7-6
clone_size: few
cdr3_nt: TGTGCCAGCAGCTTAATTGGGGGTGCAGATACGCAGTATTTT
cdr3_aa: CASSLIGGADTQYF

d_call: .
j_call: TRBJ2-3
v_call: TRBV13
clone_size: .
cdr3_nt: TGTGCCAGCAGCTCGAAGCAGGGACGTCAGGCAGATACGCAGTATTTT
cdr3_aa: CASSSKQGRQADTQYF

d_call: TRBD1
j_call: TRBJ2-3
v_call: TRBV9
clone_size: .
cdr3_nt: TGTGCCAGCAGCCCGATGACAGGGGGCAGCACAGATACGCAGTATTTT
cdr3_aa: CASSPMTGGSTDTQYF

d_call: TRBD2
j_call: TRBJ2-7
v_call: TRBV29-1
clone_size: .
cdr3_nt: TGCAGCGTTGGGACTAGCGACTCCTACGAGCAGTACTTC
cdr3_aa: CSVGTSDSYEQYF

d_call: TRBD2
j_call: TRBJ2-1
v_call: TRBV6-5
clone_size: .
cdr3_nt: TGTGCCAGCAGCTTAATAGCGGGACCTTACAATGAGCAGTTCTTC
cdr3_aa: CASSLIAGPYNEQFF

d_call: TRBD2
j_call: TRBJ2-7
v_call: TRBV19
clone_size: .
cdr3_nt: TGTGCCAGTAGTAGCGGGGGAGGGTCCTACGAGCAGTACTTC
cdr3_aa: CASSSGGGSYEQYF

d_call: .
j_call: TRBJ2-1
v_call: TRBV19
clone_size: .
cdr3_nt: .
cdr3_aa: CASSILATHNEQFF

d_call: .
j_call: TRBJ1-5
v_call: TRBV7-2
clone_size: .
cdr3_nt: TGTGCCAGCAGCCAAGGGCTTAACAGATACGATAGCAATCAGCCCCAGCATTTT
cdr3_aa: CASSQGLNRYDSNQPQHF

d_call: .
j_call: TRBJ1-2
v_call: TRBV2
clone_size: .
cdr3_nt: TGTGCCAGCAGGGTGGGCAGGGCCTATGGCTACACCTTC
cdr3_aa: CASRVGRAYGYTF

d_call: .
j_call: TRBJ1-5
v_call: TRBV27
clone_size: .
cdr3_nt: TGTGCCAGCAGGCAGAGGGCTAGCTTCAATCAGCCCCAGCATTTT
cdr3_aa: CASRQRASFNQPQHF

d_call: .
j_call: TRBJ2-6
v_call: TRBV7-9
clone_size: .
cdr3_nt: TGTGCCAGCAGCTTAGCCCAGGATTACTCTGGGGCCAACGTCCTGACTTTC
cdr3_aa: CASSLAQDYSGANVLTF

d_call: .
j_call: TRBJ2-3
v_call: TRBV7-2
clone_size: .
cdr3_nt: TGTGCCAGCAGCCCGACTTCCGAGGGCCAGAGAGATACGCAGTATTTT
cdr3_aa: CASSPTSEGQRDTQYF

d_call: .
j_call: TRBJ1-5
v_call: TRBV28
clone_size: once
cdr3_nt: TGTGCCAGCAGTCTTCGCAATCAGCCCCAGCATTTT
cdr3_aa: CASSLRNQPQHF

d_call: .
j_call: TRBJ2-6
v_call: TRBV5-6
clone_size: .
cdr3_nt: TGTGCCAGCAGTCCTAGGCAGATCTCTGGGGCCAACGTCCTGACTTTC
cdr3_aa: CASSPRQISGANVLTF

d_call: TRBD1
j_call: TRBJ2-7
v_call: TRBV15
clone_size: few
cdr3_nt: TGTGCCACCAGCGTCGACAGGGGCATCTACGAGCAGTACTTC
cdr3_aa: CATSVDRGIYEQYF

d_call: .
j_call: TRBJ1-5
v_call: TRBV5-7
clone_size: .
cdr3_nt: TGTGCCAGCAGCTTGTCAGCTAGCAATCAGCCCCAGCATTTT
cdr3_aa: CASSLSASNQPQHF

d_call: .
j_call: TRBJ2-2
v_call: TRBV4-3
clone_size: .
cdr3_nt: TGCGCCAGCAGCCAAGATCGCTCTAGTTCCGGGGAGCTGTTTTTT
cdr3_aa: CASSQDRSSSGELFF

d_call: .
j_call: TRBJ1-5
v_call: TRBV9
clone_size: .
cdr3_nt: TGTGCCAGCAGCAGCTGGGACAACAATCAGCCCCAGCATTTT
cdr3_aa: CASSSWDNNQPQHF

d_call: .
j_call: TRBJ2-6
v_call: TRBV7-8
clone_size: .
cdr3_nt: TGTGCCAGCAGCTTAAGTGCTGGGGCCAACGTCCTGACTTTC
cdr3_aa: CASSLSAGANVLTF

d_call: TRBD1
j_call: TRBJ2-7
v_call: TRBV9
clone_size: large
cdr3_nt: TGTGCCAGCAGCGCCGCCGGGACAGACTCCTACGAGCAGTACTTC
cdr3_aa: CASSAAGTDSYEQYF

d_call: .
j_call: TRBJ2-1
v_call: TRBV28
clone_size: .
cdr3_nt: TGTGCCAGCAGTATAGGGAACGGGGAGCAGTTCTTC
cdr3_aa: CASSIGNGEQFF

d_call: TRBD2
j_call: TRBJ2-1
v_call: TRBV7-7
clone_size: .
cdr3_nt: TGTGCCAGCAGCTTAGGGACTAGCGGGTACAATGAGCAGTTCTTC
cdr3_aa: CASSLGTSGYNEQFF

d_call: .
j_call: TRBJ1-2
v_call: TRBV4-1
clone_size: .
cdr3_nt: TGCGCCAGCAGCCAAGAACCCACACCCGGGCAAAACTATGGCTACACCTTC
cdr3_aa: CASSQEPTPGQNYGYTF

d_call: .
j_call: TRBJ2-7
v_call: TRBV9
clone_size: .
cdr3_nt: TGTGCCAGCAGCCCCCGAGGGGGCGGGGGGTTCTACGAGCAGTACTTC
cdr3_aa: CASSPRGGGGFYEQYF

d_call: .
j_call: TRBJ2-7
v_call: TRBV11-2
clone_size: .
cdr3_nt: TGTGCCAGCAGCTTAGCTTTCTCTTACGAGCAGTACTTC
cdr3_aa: CASSLAFSYEQYF

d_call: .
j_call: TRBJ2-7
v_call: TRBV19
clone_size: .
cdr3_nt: TGTGCCAGTAGTATTCGGGCGTGGACCGAATCCTACGAGCAGTACTTC
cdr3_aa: CASSIRAWTESYEQYF

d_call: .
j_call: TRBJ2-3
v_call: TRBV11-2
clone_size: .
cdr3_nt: TGTGCCAGCAGCTTACAAGGGACGACGGTTTGGGGCACAGATACGCAGTATTTT
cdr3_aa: CASSLQGTTVWGTDTQYF

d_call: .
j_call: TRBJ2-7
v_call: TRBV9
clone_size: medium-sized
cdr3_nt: TGTGCCAGCAGCGTAGAAGGAGGGGTTCAGTACGAGCAGTACTTC
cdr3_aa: CASSVEGGVQYEQYF

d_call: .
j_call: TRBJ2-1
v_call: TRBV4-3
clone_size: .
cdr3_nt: TGCGCCAGCAGCCACCGCGTGGGGCCCAGCTCCTACAATGAGCAGTTCTTC
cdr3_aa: CASSHRVGPSSYNEQFF

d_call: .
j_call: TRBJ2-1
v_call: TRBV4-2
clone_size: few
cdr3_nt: TGTGCCAGCAGCCAAGATGTGTCGGGGGCGGGAGAAACCGTCTACAATGAGCAGTTCTTC
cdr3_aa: CASSQDVSGAGETVYNEQFF

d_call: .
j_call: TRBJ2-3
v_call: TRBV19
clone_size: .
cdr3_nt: TGTGCCAGTAGTATCGGCGTGGGCACAGATACGCAGTATTTT
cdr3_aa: CASSIGVGTDTQYF

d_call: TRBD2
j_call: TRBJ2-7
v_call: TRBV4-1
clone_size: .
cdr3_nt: TGCGCCAGCAGCAAAGGGCGGGAGGGCTACGAGCAGTACTTC
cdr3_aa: CASSKGREGYEQYF

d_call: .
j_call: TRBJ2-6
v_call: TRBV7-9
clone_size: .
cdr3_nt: TGTGCCAGCAGCCCGACAGTACCTTCTGGGGGCAACGTCCTGACTTTC
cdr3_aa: CASSPTVPSGGNVLTF

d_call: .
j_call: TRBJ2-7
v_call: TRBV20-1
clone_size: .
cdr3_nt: TGCAGTGCTGCCGTTGGCCAGCAGTACTTC
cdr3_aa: CSAAVGQQYF

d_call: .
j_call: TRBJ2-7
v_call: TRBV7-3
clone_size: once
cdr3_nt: TGTGCCAGCAGCTTAGAGGACAGCACCCACTACGAGCAGTACTTC
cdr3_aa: CASSLEDSTHYEQYF

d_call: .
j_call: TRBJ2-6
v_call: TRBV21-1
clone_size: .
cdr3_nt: TGTGCCAGCAGCGAAAGGTCTGGGGCCAACGTCCTGACTTTC
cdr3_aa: CASSERSGANVLTF

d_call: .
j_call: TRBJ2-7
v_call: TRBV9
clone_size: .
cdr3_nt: TGTGCCAGCGGTATGGGGGACGAGCAGTACTTC
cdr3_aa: CASGMGDEQYF

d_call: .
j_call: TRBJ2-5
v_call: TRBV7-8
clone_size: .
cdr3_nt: TGTGCCAGCAGCTTAACAGGATCCGAGACCCAGTACTTC
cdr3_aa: CASSLTGSETQYF

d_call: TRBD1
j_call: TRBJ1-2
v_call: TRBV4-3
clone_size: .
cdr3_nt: TGCGCCAGCAGCCAAGACAGGGGGCCTTTGAGAGGCTACACCTTC
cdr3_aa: CASSQDRGPLRGYTF

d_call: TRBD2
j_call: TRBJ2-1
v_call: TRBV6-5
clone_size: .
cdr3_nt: TGTGCCAGCAGAGGGACTAGCGGGTACAATGAGCAGTTCTTC
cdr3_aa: CASRGTSGYNEQFF